This entry lists 5 T cell receptor beta chains sequenced from one sample in a study of low-dose radiotherapy and immunotherapy resistance in tumors. Both TCRalpha and TCRbeta chains were reverse transcribed with V-gene-specific primers. Amplification of TCRs used a constant-region primer and V-primer adapter for 20 PCR cycles. From the reads, TCRdb called clonotypes with MiXCR, one entry per CDR3 protein. The sample lists around 80,000 distinct CDR3 sequences, less than 20% seen once, with approximately 1.5% in the top ten. The sample's time point: after trial treatment. The treatment is: LDRT plus nivolumab, ipilimumab, low-dose cyclophosphamide and aspirin (RACIN trial). The sample here was PBMCs, taken after low-dose radiotherapy plus immunotherapy. These receptors were taken from a male donor with prostate cancer.

This clonotype was picked up many times. V usage is TRBV14 and J usage is TRBJ1-5; no definite D call. CDR3 length: 13 residues. V was clipped by 4 bases and J by 9 bases, with 13 bases between them. The V gene's germline CDR1 is SGHDN and CDR2 FVKESK. The CDR3 loop is CASSLGAGAPQHF. DNA of the CDR3: TGTGCCAGCAGCCTTGGAGCGGGAGCGCCCCAGCATTTT.

This clonotype occurred many times. V usage is TRBV19 and J usage is TRBJ2-1, with D possibly TRBD1 on 6 matching bases. The CDR3 has 14 amino acids. Trimming took off 7 bases at V and 1 base at J, with 11 bases between the two ends. Germline V gene data show CDR1 as LNHDA and CDR2 as SQIVND (reference sequence). The CDR3 reads CASKRDKSYNEQFF. CDR3 DNA: TGTGCCAGTAAACGGGACAAGTCCTACAATGAGCAGTTCTTC.

This clonotype was observed at least ten times. The chain couples TRBV4-2 to TRBJ2-7; D could derive from TRBD1 or TRBD2 (5 bases each). V dropped 5 bases and J dropped 9 bases, with 29 bases sitting between them. Germline CDR1 is LGHNA and CDR2 is YNFKEQ. The length of the CDR3 is 17 residues. The CDR3 here is CASSLNPSGTDVLWQYF. The CDR3 DNA follows: TGTGCCAGCAGCTTAAATCCATCCGGGACGGACGTACTTTGGCAGTACTTC.

J is TRBJ2-1 and V is TRBV7-2, with a tentative D call TRBD1 (5 bases). CDR3 size: 13 residues. Trimming removed 0 bases at V and 8 bases at J, with 8 bases between. The germline CDR1 and CDR2 sequences are SGHTA and FQGNSA. The CDR3 is CASSLAQDHEQFF. The CDR3 region has the DNA TGTGCCAGCAGCTTAGCACAGGATCATGAGCAGTTCTTC.

This clonotype was observed at least ten times. The rearrangement joins TRBV28 to TRBJ2-7; TRBD2 is a possible D gene (6 bases). The CDR3 is 14 residues long. V was clipped by 6 bases and J by 1 base, with 13 bases between them. Germline loops: CDR1 MDHEN, CDR2 SYDVKM. CDR3 residues: CASSPLGGSYEQYF. In nucleotides, the CDR3 is TGTGCCAGCAGCCCCCTGGGGGGTTCCTACGAGCAGTACTTC.